This entry is about one T cell receptor (beta chain). No antigen is known for it. The sample belongs to a study of cytomegalovirus exposure and HLA in healthy donors. Study-level information: From some 180 million T cells, an earlier analysis saw approximately 110 million unique TCR beta sequences. Study-level points and caveats: Researchers catalogued roughly 150 TCR beta chains as cytomegalovirus-associated. From TCR beta sequences, most subjects' HLA-A and HLA-B alleles were reportedly predicted accurately. Among TCR beta chains of equal frequency, HLA-associated ones were more clonally expanded in a later analysis.

Deletions cut 5 bases from V and 7 bases from J, with 12 bases between. CDR3 length: 13 residues. Germline lookup yields CDR1 MNHEY and CDR2 SMNVEV (reference sequence). PCR used 60 Vbeta primers and 13 Jbeta primers. Clones were read by immunoSEQ multiplex PCR, and TCRdb kept only the in-frame ones, dropping some. The sample carries approximately 220,000 clones, roughly 80% recorded once. The receptor's source is a man aged 30-40 years in good health and CMV-seronegative. The sequenced sample consisted of PBMCs. The chain uses TRBV27 and TRBJ1-5, with D possibly being TRBD1 (6 bases). CDR3 region: CASSPPGHQPQHF. The CDR3 DNA reads as TGTGCCAGCAGTCCCCCGGGACACCAGCCCCAGCATTTT.